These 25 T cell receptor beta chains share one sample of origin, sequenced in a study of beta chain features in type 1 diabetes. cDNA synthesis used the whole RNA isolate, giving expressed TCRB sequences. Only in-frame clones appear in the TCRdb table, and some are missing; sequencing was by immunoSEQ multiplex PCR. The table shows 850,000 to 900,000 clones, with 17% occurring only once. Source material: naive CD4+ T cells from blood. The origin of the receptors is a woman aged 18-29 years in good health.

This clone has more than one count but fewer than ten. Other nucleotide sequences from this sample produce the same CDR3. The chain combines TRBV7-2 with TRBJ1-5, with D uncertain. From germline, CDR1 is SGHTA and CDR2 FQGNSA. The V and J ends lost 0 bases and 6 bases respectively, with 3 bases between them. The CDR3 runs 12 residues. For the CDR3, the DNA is TGTGCCAGCAGCTTAGCCGGTCAGCCCCAGCATTTT. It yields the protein CASSLAGQPQHF.

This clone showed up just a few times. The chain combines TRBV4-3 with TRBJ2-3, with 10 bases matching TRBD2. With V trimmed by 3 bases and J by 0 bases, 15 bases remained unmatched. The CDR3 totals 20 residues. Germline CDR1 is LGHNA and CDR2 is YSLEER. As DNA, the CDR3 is TGCGCCAGCAGCCAGCGGCCGTGGACTAGCGGAGCCTCTAGCACAGATACGCAGTATTTT. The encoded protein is CASSQRPWTSGASSTDTQYF.

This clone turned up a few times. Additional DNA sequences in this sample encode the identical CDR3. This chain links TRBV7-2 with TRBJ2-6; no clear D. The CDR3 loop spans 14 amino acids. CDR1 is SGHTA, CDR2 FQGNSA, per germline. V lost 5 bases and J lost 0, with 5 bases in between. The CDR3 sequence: CASSLSSGANVLTF. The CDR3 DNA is TGTGCCAGCAGCCTTAGCTCTGGGGCCAACGTCCTGACTTTC.

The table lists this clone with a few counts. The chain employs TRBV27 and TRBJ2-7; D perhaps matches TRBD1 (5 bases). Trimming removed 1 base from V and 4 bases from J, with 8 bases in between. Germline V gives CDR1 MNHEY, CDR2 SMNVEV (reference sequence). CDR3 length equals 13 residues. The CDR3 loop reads CASSLLGPYEQYF. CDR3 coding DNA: TGTGCCAGCAGTTTATTGGGGCCGTACGAGCAGTACTTC.

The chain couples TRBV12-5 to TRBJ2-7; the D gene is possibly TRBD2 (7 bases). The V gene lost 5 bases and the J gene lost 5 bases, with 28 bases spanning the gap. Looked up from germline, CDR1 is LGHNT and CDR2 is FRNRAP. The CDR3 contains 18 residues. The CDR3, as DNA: TGTGCTAGTGGTAAAGTTCATAGCGGGTGCAAGCCAGGGGACGAGCAGTACTTC. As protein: CASGKVHSGCKPGDEQYF. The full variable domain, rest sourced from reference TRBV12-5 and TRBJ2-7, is DARVTQTPRHKVTEMGQEVTMRCQPILGHNTVFWYRQTMMQGLELLAYFRNRAPLDDSGMPKDRFSAEMPDATLATLKIQPSEPRDSAVYFCASGKVHSGCKPGDEQYFGPGTRLTVT.

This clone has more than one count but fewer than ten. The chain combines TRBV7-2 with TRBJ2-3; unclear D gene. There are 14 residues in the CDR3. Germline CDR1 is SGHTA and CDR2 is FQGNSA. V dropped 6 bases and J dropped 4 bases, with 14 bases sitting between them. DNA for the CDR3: TGTGCCAGCAGGGTGACTCATGGGGCAGATACGCAGTATTTT. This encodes CASRVTHGADTQYF.

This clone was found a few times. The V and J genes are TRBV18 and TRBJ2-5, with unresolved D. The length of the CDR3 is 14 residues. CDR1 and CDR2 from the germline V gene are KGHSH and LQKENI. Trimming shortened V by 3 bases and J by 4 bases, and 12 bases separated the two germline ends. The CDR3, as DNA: TGTGCCAGCTCACCGGGCTCCCAGCGAGAGACCCAGTACTTC. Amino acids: CASSPGSQRETQYF.

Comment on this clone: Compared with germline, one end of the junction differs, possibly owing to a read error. CDR3 nucleotides: TGTACGACAGGGTCAATCTATGGCTACACCTTC. As protein: CTTGSIYGYTF. The chain uses TRBV20-1 and TRBJ1-2, with 7 nucleotides matching TRBD1. Per germline, CDR1 DFQATT and CDR2 SNEGSKA (reference sequence). The CDR3 runs to 11 residues.

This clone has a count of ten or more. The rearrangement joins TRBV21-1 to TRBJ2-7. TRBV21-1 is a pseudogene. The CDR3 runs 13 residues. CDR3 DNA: TGTGCCAGCAGCGTAGGGTCCCCTTACGAGCAGTACTTC. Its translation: CASSVGSPYEQYF.

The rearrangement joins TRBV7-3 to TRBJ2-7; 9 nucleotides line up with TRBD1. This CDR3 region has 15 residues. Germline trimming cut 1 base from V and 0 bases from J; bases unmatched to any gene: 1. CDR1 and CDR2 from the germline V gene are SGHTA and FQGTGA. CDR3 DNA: TGTGCCAGCAGCTTAAGGGACAGGGACTCCTACGAGCAGTACTTC. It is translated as CASSLRDRDSYEQYF.

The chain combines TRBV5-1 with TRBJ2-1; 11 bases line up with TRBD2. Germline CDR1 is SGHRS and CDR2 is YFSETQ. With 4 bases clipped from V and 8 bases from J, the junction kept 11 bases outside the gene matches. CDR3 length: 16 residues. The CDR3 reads CASSAPGLAEVDEQFF. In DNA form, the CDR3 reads TGCGCCAGCAGCGCTCCGGGACTAGCGGAGGTTGATGAGCAGTTCTTC.

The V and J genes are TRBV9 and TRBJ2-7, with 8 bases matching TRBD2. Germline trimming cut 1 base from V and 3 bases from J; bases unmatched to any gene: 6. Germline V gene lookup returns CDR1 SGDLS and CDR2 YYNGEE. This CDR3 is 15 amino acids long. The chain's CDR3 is CASSVQAGASYEQYF. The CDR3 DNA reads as TGTGCCAGCAGCGTACAAGCGGGGGCTAGCTACGAGCAGTACTTC.

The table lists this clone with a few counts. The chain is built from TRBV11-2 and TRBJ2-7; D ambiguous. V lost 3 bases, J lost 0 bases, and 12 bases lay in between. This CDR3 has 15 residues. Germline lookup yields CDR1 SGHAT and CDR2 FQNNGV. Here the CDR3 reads CASSLVQDPSYEQYF. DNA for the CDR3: TGTGCCAGCAGCTTGGTGCAGGACCCCTCCTACGAGCAGTACTTC.

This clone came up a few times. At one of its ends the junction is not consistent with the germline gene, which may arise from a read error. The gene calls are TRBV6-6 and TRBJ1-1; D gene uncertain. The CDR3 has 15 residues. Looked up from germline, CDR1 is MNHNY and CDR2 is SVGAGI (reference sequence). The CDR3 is CAISDHRIPNTEAFF. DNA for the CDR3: TGTGCCATCAGTGACCACAGAATCCCGAACACTGAAGCTTTCTTT.

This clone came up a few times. The CDR3 DNA reads as TGTGCCAGCAGCTTTGGGCCGGGTGCAACTAATGAAAAACTGTTTTTT. This encodes CASSFGPGATNEKLFF. V is TRBV7-2 and J is TRBJ1-4; no clear D gene. Trimming cost V 3 bases and J 0 bases, with 11 bases left between them. Germline CDR1 reads SGHTA; CDR2 reads FQGNSA. The CDR3 contains 16 residues. The full variable domain, completed using reference TRBV7-2 and TRBJ1-4, is GAGVSQSPSNKVTEKGKDVELRCDPISGHTALYWYRQSLGQGLEFLIYFQGNSAPDKSGLPSDRFSAERTGGSVSTLTIQRTQQEDSAVYLCASSFGPGATNEKLFFGSGTQLSVL.

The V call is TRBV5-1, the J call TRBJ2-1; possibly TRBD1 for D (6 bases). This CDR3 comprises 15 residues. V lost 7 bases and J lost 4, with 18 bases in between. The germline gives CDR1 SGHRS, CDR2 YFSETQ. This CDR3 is CASRVAQGSYNEQFF. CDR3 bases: TGCGCCAGCCGGGTGGCGCAGGGGTCATACAATGAGCAGTTCTTC. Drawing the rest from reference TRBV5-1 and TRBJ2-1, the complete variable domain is KAGVTQTPRYLIKTRGQQVTLSCSPISGHRSVSWYQQTPGQGLQFLFEYFSETQRNKGNFPGRFSGRQFSNSRSEMNVSTLELGDSALYLCASRVAQGSYNEQFFGPGTRLTVL.

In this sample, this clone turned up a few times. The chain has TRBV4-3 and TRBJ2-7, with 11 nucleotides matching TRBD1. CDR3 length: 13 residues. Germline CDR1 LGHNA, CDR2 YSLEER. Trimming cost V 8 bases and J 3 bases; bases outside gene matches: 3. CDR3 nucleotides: TGCGCCAGCTTTGGGACAGGGGGCTACGAGCAGTACTTC. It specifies CASFGTGGYEQYF.

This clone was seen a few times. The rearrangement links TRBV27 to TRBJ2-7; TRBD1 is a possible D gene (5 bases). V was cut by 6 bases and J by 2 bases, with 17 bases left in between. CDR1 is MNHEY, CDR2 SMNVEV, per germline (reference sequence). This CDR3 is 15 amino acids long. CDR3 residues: CASRGWTRNAYEQYF. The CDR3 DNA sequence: TGTGCCAGCAGAGGATGGACACGGAACGCCTACGAGCAGTACTTC.

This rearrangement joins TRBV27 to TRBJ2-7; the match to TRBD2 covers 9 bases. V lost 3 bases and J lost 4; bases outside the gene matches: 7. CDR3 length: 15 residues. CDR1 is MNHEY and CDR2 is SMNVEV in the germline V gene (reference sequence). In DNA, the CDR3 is TGTGCCAGCAGTTTCGCGGGAGGGCCCGGGTACGAGCAGTACTTC. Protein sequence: CASSFAGGPGYEQYF.

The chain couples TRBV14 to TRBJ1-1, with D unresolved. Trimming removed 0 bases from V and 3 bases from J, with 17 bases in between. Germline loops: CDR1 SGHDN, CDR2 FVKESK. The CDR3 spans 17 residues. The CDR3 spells CASSQEVSPESYTEAFF. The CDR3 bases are TGTGCCAGCAGCCAAGAAGTAAGTCCAGAGTCCTACACTGAAGCTTTCTTT.

As DNA, the CDR3 is TGTGCCAGCATGGGTATTAGTGGCTACACCTTC. Translation gives CASMGISGYTF. J is TRBJ1-2 and V is TRBV27; no reliable D call. CDR1 is MNHEY and CDR2 is SMNVEV in the germline V gene (reference sequence). This CDR3 has 11 residues. The V and J ends lost 7 bases and 7 bases respectively, with 10 bases between them.

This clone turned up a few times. This chain's CDR3 is CASSRTGAAGANVLTF. In nucleotides, the CDR3 is TGTGCCAGCAGTCGTACAGGGGCGGCTGGGGCCAACGTCCTGACTTTC. The chain recombines TRBV7-9 with TRBJ2-6; 7 bases match TRBD1. Germline CDR1 and CDR2: SEHNR and FQNEAQ (reference sequence). The CDR3 runs 16 residues. With 6 bases clipped from V and 2 bases from J, the junction kept 7 bases outside the gene matches. The entire variable domain, with the rest obtained from reference TRBV7-9 and TRBJ2-6, is as follows: DTGVSQNPRHKITKRGQNVTFRCDPISEHNRLYWYRQTLGQGPEFLTYFQNEAQLEKSRLLSDRFSAERPKGSFSTLEIQRTEQGDSAMYLCASSRTGAAGANVLTFGAGSRLTVL.

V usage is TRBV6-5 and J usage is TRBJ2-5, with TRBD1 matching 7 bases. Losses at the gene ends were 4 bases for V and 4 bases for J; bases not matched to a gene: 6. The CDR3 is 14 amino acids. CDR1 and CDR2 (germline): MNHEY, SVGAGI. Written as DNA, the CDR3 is TGTGCCAGCAGTTCAGACTACAGGGGAGAGACCCAGTACTTC. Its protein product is CASSSDYRGETQYF.

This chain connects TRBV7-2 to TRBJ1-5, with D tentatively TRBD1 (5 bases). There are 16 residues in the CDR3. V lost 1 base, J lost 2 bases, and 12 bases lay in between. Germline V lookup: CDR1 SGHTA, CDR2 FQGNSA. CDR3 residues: CASSLVVGVGNQPQHF. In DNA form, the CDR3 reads TGTGCCAGCAGCTTAGTTGTGGGGGTGGGCAATCAGCCCCAGCATTTT.

This CDR3 reads CASSLAASGAYEQYF. In DNA, the CDR3 is TGTGCCAGCAGCTTAGCGGCTAGCGGGGCCTACGAGCAGTACTTC. The rearrangement uses TRBV7-2 and TRBJ2-7, with 9 bases fitting TRBD2. J lost 2 bases, V lost 0 bases, and 2 bases had no gene match. The CDR3 covers 15 residues. Germline loops: CDR1 SGHTA, CDR2 FQGNSA.